This T cell receptor beta chain was sequenced in a study of T cells in Graves' hyperthyroidism and ophthalmopathy. Regarding this clonotype: Just one base apart from a much larger clone, this may be a read error.

Template material for amplifying TCR beta CDR3 regions consisted of RNA transcripts. RT-PCR in the first round (using the HTBI primer set) targeted the TCR CDR3. TCRdb analysed the multiplex PCR reads with MiXCR anew, one entry per CDR3 protein. The sample has fewer than 750,000 distinct CDR3 sequences; just over 45% are singletons. CDR1 is ENHRY and CDR2 is SYGVKD in the germline V gene. The CDR3 consists of 16 residues. Sequencing was carried out using peripheral blood or thyroid tissue (not recorded which). This rearrangement joins TRBV10-3 to TRBJ1-1; no definite D call. The receptor was isolated from a woman aged 18-29 years with Graves' hyperthyroidism. The CDR3 DNA reads as TGTGCCAGCAGTTACGGAAGCGGGGTTGGGGAGACTGAAGCTTTCTTT. It encodes CASSYGSGVGETEAFF.